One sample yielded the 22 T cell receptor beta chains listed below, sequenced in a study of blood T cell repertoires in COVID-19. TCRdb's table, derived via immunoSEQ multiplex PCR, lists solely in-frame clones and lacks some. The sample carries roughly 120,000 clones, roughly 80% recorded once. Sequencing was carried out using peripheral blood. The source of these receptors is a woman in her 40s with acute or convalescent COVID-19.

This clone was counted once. CDR3 loop: CASSRGGSYEQYF. The CDR3 bases are TGTGCCAGCAGCCGCGGGGGGTCCTACGAGCAGTACTTC. The chain combines TRBV11-3 with TRBJ2-7; 8 bases match TRBD2. With 5 bases clipped from V and 1 base from J, the junction kept 1 base outside the gene matches. Germline CDR1 is SGHNT and CDR2 is YENEEA. The CDR3 sequence is 13 residues long.

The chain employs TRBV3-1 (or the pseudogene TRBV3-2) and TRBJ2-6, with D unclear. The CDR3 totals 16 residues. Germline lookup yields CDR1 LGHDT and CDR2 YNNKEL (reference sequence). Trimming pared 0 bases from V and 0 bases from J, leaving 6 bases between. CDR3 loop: CASSQELGSGANVLTF. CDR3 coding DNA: TGTGCCAGCAGCCAAGAACTCGGCTCTGGGGCCAACGTCCTGACTTTC.

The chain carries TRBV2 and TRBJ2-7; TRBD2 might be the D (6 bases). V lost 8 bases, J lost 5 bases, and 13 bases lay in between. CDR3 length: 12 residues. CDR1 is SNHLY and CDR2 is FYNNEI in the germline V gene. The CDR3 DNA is TGTGCCAGCGCACTAGCCCTCAACGAGCAGTACTTC. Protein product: CASALALNEQYF.

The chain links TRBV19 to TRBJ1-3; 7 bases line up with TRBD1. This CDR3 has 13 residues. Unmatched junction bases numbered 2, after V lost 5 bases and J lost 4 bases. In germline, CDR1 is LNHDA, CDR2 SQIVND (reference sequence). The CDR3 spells CASSVGQGNTIYF. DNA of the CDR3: TGTGCCAGTAGTGTGGGACAGGGAAACACCATATATTTT. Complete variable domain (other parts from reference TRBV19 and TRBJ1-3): DGGITQSPKYLFRKEGQNVTLSCEQNLNHDAMYWYRQDPGQGLRLIYYSQIVNDFQKGDIAEGYSVSREKKESFPLTVTSAQKNPTAFYLCASSVGQGNTIYFGEGSWLTVV.

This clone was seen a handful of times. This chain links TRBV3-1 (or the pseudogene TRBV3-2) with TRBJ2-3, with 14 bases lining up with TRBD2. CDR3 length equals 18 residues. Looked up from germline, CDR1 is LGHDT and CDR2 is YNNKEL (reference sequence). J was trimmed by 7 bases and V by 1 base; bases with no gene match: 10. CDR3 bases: TGTGCCAGCAGCCAAGGGACTAGCGGGGGGAGATCTCCTCATACGCAGTATTTT. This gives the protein CASSQGTSGGRSPHTQYF.

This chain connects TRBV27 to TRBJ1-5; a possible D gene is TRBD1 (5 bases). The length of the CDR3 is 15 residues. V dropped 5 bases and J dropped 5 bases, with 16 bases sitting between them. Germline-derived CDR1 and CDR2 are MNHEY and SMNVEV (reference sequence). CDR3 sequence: CASSPRGGVDQPQHF. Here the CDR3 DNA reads TGTGCCAGCAGTCCCCGCGGGGGGGTAGATCAGCCCCAGCATTTT.

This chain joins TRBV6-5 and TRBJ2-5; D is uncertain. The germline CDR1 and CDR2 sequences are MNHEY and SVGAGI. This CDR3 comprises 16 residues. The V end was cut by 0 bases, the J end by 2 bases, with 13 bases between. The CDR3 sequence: CASSYSIIRLQETQYF. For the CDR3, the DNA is TGTGCCAGCAGTTACTCCATCATCAGGTTGCAAGAGACCCAGTACTTC.

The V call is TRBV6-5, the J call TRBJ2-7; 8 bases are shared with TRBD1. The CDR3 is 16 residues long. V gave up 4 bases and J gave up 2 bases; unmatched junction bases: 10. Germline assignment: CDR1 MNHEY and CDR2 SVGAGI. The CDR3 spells CASSSGKTGAAYEQYF. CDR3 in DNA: TGTGCCAGCAGTTCAGGGAAGACAGGGGCCGCCTACGAGCAGTACTTC.

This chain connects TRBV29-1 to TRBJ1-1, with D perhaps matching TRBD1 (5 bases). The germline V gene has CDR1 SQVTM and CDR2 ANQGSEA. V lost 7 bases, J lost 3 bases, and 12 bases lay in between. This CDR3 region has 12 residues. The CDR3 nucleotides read TGCAGCGGGGGGAAAGCGGACACTGAAGCTTTCTTT. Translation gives CSGGKADTEAFF.

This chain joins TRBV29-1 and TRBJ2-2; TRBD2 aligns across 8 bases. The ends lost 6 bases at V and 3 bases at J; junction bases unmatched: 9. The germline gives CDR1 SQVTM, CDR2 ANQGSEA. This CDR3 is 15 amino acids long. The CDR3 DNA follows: TGCAGCGTCCCGGGAGGGGTATGGGACACCGGGGAGCTGTTTTTT. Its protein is CSVPGGVWDTGELFF.

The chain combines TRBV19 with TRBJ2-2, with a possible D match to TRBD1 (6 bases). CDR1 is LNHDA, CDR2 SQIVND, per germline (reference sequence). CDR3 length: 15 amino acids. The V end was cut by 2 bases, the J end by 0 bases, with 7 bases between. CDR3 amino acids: CASSINRANTGELFF. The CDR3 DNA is TGTGCCAGTAGTATAAACAGGGCGAACACCGGGGAGCTGTTTTTT.

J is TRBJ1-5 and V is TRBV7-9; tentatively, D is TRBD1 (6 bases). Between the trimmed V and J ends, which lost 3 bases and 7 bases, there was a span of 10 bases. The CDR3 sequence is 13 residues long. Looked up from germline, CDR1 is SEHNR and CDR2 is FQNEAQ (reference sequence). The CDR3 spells CASSLPGVQPQHF. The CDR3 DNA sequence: TGTGCCAGCAGCTTGCCAGGGGTCCAGCCCCAGCATTTT. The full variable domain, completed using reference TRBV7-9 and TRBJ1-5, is DTGVSQNPRHKITKRGQNVTFRCDPISEHNRLYWYRQTLGQGPEFLTYFQNEAQLEKSRLLSDRFSAERPKGSFSTLEIQRTEQGDSAMYLCASSLPGVQPQHFGDGTRLSIL.

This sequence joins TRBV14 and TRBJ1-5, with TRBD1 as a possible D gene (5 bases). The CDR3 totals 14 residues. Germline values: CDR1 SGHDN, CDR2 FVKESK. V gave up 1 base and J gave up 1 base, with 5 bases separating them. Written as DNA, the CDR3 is TGTGCCAGCAGCCAAGCAGGGAGCAATCAGCCCCAGCATTTT. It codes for CASSQAGSNQPQHF.

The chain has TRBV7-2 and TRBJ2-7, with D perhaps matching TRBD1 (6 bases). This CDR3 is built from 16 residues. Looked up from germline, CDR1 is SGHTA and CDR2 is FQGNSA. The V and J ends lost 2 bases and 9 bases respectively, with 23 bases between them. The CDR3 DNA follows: TGTGCCAGCAGCTTATCAAAGGACAGCAACCGGGGTGGGCAGTACTTC. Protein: CASSLSKDSNRGGQYF.

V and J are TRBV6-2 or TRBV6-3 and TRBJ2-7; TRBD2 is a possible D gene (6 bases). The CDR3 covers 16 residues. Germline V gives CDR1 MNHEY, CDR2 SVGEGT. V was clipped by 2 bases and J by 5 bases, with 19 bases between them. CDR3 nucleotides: TGTGCCAGCAGTTACACCACTAGCTTACTCCGTGACGAGCAGTACTTC. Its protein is CASSYTTSLLRDEQYF.

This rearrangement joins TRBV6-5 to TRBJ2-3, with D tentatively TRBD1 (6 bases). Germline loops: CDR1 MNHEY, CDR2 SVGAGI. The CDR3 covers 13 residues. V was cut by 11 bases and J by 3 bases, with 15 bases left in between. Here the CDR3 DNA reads TGTGCCTGGAACAGGGATGGAACAGATACGCAGTATTTT. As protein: CAWNRDGTDTQYF.

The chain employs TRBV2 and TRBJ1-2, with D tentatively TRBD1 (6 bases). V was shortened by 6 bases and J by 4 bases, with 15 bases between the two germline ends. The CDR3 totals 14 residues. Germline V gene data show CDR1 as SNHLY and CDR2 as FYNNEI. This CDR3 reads CASRGQGTTYGYTF. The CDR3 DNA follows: TGTGCCAGCAGAGGGCAGGGGACGACCTATGGCTACACCTTC.

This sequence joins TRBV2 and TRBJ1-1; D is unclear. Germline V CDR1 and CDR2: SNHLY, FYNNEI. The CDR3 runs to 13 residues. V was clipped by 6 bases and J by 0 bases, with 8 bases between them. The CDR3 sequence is CASRESMNTEAFF. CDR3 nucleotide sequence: TGTGCCAGCAGAGAGTCAATGAACACTGAAGCTTTCTTT. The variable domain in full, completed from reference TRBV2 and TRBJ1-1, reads EPEVTQTPSHQVTQMGQEVILRCVPISNHLYFYWYRQILGQKVEFLVSFYNNEISEKSEIFDDQFSVERPDGSNFTLKIRSTKLEDSAMYFCASRESMNTEAFFGQGTRLTVV.

In DNA, the CDR3 is TGTGCCAGCAGCACTAGCGGGAGCTCCTACAATGAGCAGTTCTTC. Protein: CASSTSGSSYNEQFF. This chain joins TRBV7-2 and TRBJ2-1; 11 bases agree with TRBD2. The CDR3 has 15 amino acids. CDR1 is SGHTA and CDR2 is FQGNSA in the germline V gene. V was pared by 5 bases and J by 0 bases, with 0 bases of the junction left unmatched.

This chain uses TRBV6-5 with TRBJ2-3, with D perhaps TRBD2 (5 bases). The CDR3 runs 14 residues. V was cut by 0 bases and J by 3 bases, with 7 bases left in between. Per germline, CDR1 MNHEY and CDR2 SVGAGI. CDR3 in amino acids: CASSYSRGTDTQYF. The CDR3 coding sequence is TGTGCCAGCAGTTACTCTCGGGGTACAGATACGCAGTATTTT.

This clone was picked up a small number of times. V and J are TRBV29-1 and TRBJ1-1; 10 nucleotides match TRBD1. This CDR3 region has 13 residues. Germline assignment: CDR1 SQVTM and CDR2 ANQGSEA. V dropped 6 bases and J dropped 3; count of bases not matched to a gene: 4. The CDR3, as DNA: TGCAGCGTGTCGGGACAGGGGTACACTGAAGCTTTCTTT. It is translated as CSVSGQGYTEAFF. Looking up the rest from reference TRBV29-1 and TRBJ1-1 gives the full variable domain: SAVISQKPSRDICQRGTSLTIQCQVDSQVTMMFWYRQQPGQSLTLIATANQGSEATYESGFVIDKFPISRPNLTFSTLTVSNMSPEDSSIYLCSVSGQGYTEAFFGQGTRLTVV.

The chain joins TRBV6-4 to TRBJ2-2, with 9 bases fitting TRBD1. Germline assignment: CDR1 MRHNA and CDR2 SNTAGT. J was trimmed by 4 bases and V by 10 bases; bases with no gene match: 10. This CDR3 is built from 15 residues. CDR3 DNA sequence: TGTGCCACCCGGGCCGACAGGGGGATCACCGGGGAGCTGTTTTTT. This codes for CATRADRGITGELFF.